The rows below give T cell receptor beta chains drawn from one sample of a study of technical replicates of blood from a few donors. The protocol was immunoSEQ multiplex PCR, while the TCRdb copy is restricted to in-frame clones and leaves out a portion. The data show around 64,000 clones, 93% seen once. The sequenced sample was PBMCs. Source of these receptors: a human donor in good health. Some clones in this sample may be carry-over from other donors' samples. Both conserved end residues are part of each CDR3. The order of the fields is V gene, D gene, J gene, clone size, CDR3 DNA, CDR3 protein. D genes are given only for firm matches. For some rows the clone size is stated as once, few or many, or as a class when expanded; others skip it.

TRBV4-3,.,TRBJ1-6,.,TGCGCCAGCAGCCAGGTGATTGGTCAGAATTCACCCCTCCACTTT,CASSQVIGQNSPLHF
TRBV4-1,.,TRBJ2-2,.,TGCGCCAGCAGCCAGGATTGGGGGGTAAACACCGGGGAGCTGTTTTTT,CASSQDWGVNTGELFF
TRBV15,.,TRBJ1-3,.,TGTGCCACCAGCCCGTCGGGAGGTTCTGGAAACACCATATATTTT,CATSPSGGSGNTIYF
TRBV2,.,TRBJ2-7,.,TGTGCCAGCATCCCCATGTCAGGGGGGTCCTACGAGCAGTACTTC,CASIPMSGGSYEQYF
TRBV4-3,TRBD2,TRBJ2-5,once,TGCGCCAGCAGCCGCGGCGGGGGTGGGGAGACCCAGTACTTC,CASSRGGGGETQYF
TRBV19,.,TRBJ2-4,once,TGTGCCAGTAGTATAGGGCGGAACATTCAGTACTTC,CASSIGRNIQYF
TRBV5-1,.,TRBJ2-5,.,TGCGCCAGCAGCCCGGGACTCCGATTCCAAGAGACCCAGTACTTC,CASSPGLRFQETQYF
TRBV18,.,TRBJ2-7,once,TGTGCCAGCTCACCACCCGACAGGACGCTTTACGAGCAGTACTTC,CASSPPDRTLYEQYF
TRBV5-6,TRBD1,TRBJ2-7,.,TGTGCCAGCAGTTTCTCGACAGGGGCATACGAGCAGTACTTC,CASSFSTGAYEQYF
TRBV30,TRBD1,TRBJ1-2,.,TGTGCCTGGAGGACAGGGGGAAGTGGCTACACCTTC,CAWRTGGSGYTF
TRBV5-4,.,TRBJ1-2,.,TGTGCCAGCAGCCCGTGGGAGGGATTGGGCGGCTACACCTTC,CASSPWEGLGGYTF
TRBV7-9,TRBD1,TRBJ2-5,.,TGTGCCAGCAGCGGGCGGACAGGGGGCCACGACCTACGTGGGGAGACCCAGTACTTC,CASSGRTGGHDLRGETQYF
TRBV6-1,.,TRBJ1-6,once,TGTGCCAGCAACGCAGGGGAATCCTATAATTCACCCCTCCACTTT,CASNAGESYNSPLHF
TRBV14,.,TRBJ1-3,.,TGTGCCAGCAGCCGCGCCGGGGTGAAGGGAGACACCATATATTTT,CASSRAGVKGDTIYF
TRBV7-9,TRBD2,TRBJ2-5,.,TGTGCCAGCAGCTTAAGGGGACTAGCGGGGTTCCATGACTTC,CASSLRGLAGFHDF
TRBV2,.,TRBJ1-1,.,TGTGCCAGCCGAGGGACAAACATGAACACTGAAGCTTTCTTT,CASRGTNMNTEAFF
TRBV4-1,.,TRBJ2-5,.,TGCGCCAGCAGCCAAGAAGTCCCCAGCGGAGGGAGGGGGGGGACCCAGTACTTC,CASSQEVPSGGRGGTQYF